The rows below give T cell receptor beta chains drawn from one sample of a study of blood T cell repertoires in COVID-19. Sequencing was performed with immunoSEQ multiplex PCR; in TCRdb, only in-frame clones are kept and a portion is missing. The table records approximately 320,000 clones, approximately 89% of them present only once. What was sequenced was peripheral blood. All receptors derive from a woman between 25 and 40 years old with COVID-19, enrolled during active disease. Both conserved end residues are part of each CDR3. D genes are given only for firm matches. Where a row states a size, it is once, few, many or the class of an expanded clone; other rows omit it.

TRBV5-1	once	15	TRBJ1-4	TRBD1	CASSQTGASNEKLFF	TGCGCCAGCAGCCAAACAGGGGCTTCTAATGAAAAACTGTTTTTT
TRBV18	NA	15	TRBJ2-7	TRBD1	CASSPADRGSGEQYF	TGTGCCAGCTCACCTGCGGACAGGGGGTCGGGCGAGCAGTACTTC
TRBV19	NA	15	TRBJ2-1	NA	CASSIGKGVADEQFF	TGTGCCAGTAGTATAGGAAAGGGAGTAGCGGATGAGCAGTTCTTC
TRBV29-1	NA	13	TRBJ1-2	NA	CSVEGSVSYGYTF	TGCAGCGTTGAGGGGAGCGTGAGCTATGGCTACACCTTC
TRBV6-5	NA	14	TRBJ1-6	NA	CATSTPGVRSPLHF	TGTGCCACCTCGACCCCAGGGGTCAGGTCACCCCTCCACTTT
TRBV27	NA	17	TRBJ1-6	TRBD1	CASSQATGARGISPLHF	TGTGCCAGCAGTCAAGCGACAGGGGCGCGTGGGATCTCACCCCTCCACTTT
TRBV19	NA	14	TRBJ1-6	NA	CASSAGVVNSPLHF	TGTGCCAGTAGTGCGGGGGTTGTGAATTCACCCCTCCACTTT
TRBV6-5	NA	12	TRBJ1-2	NA	CASSPGHSGYTF	TGTGCCAGCAGTCCTGGACATAGTGGCTACACCTTC
TRBV29-1	NA	13	TRBJ2-7	TRBD2	CSVGWGGTYEQYF	TGCAGCGTTGGATGGGGGGGGACCTACGAGCAGTACTTC
TRBV6-5	NA	12	TRBJ2-5	NA	CASSYETGSQYF	TGTGCCAGCAGTTACGAAACAGGGTCCCAGTACTTC
TRBV18	NA	16	TRBJ2-3	TRBD2	CASSRTSGPSTDTQYF	TGTGCCAGCTCTCGGACTAGCGGTCCCAGCACAGATACGCAGTATTTT
TRBV18	NA	15	TRBJ2-7	TRBD1	CASSRDSQGVYEQYF	TGTGCCAGCTCAAGGGACAGCCAGGGAGTCTACGAGCAGTACTTC
TRBV3-1/TRBV3-2	once	15	TRBJ1-1	NA	CASSQDGAPETEAFF	TGTGCCAGCAGCCAGGATGGGGCTCCCGAGACTGAAGCTTTCTTT
TRBV12-5	NA	13	TRBJ1-5	NA	CASGPGIYQPQHF	TGTGCTAGTGGTCCAGGGATTTACCAGCCCCAGCATTTT
TRBV28	NA	15	TRBJ1-5	NA	CASSRVGRVNQPQHF	TGTGCCAGCAGCCGCGTTGGCAGGGTCAATCAGCCCCAGCATTTT
TRBV5-6	NA	14	TRBJ2-7	NA	CASSYRPDSYEQYF	TGTGCCAGCAGTTACCGACCAGACTCTTACGAGCAGTACTTC
TRBV7-2	NA	18	TRBJ1-4	TRBD1	CASSDRRGTGGRNEKLFF	TGTGCCAGCAGCGATCGCCGAGGGACAGGGGGCAGAAATGAAAAACTGTTTTTT
TRBV3-1/TRBV3-2	NA	14	TRBJ1-1	NA	CASSQVNRAIEAFF	TGTGCCAGCAGCCAAGTGAACAGGGCTATTGAAGCTTTCTTT
TRBV5-1	NA	15	TRBJ2-3	NA	CASSLERGTTDTQYF	TGCGCCAGCAGCTTGGAACGGGGGACCACAGATACGCAGTATTTT
TRBV7-9	NA	14	TRBJ1-2	TRBD1	CASSLAGTDYGYTF	TGTGCCAGCAGCTTAGCCGGGACAGACTATGGCTACACCTTC
TRBV7-9	NA	16	TRBJ2-5	NA	CASSLALASVQETQYF	TGTGCCAGCAGCTTAGCGCTGGCTAGCGTACAAGAGACCCAGTACTTC
TRBV25-1	NA	15	TRBJ2-7	NA	CASSELRGRGYEQYF	TGTGCCAGCAGTGAATTGAGGGGCCGGGGGTACGAGCAGTACTTC